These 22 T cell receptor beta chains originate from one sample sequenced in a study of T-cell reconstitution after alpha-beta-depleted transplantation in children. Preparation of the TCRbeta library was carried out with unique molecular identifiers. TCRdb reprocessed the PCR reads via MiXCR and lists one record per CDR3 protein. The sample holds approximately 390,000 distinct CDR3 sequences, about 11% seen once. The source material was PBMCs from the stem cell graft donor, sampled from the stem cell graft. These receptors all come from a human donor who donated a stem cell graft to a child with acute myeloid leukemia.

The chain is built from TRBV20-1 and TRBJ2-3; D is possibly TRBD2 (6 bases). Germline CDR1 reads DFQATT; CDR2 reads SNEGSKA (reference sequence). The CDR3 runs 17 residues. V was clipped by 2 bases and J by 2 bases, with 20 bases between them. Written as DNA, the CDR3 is TGCAGTGCTAGATCCGCCGGGACTTCCTTTTCCACAGATACGCAGTATTTT. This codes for CSARSAGTSFSTDTQYF.

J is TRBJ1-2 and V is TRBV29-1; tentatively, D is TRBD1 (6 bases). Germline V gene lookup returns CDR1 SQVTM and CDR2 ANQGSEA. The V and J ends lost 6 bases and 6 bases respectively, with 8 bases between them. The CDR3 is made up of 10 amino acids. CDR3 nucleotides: TGCAGCGTCGGACAGAATGGCTACACCTTC. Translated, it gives CSVGQNGYTF. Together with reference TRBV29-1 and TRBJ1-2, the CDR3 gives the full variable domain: SAVISQKPSRDICQRGTSLTIQCQVDSQVTMMFWYRQQPGQSLTLIATANQGSEATYESGFVIDKFPISRPNLTFSTLTVSNMSPEDSSIYLCSVGQNGYTFGSGTRLTVV.

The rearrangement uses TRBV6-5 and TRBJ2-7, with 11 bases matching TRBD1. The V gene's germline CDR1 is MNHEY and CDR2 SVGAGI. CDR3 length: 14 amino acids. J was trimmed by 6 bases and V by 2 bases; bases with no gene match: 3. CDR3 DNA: TGTGCCAGCAGTTACCCGGGACAGGGGGGCGAGCAGTACTTC. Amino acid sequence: CASSYPGQGGEQYF.

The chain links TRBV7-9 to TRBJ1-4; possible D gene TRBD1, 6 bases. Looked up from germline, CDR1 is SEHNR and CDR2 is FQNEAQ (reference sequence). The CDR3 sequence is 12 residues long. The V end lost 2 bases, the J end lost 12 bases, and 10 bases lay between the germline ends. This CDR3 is CASSLRGAELFF. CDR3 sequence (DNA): TGTGCCAGCAGCTTACGGGGGGCCGAACTGTTTTTT.

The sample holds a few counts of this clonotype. The CDR3 nucleotides are TGCAGTGCTAGGACTAGCGGGAGAGTCTACGAGCAGTACTTC. This codes for CSARTSGRVYEQYF. The chain is built from TRBV20-1 and TRBJ2-7; 12 positions match TRBD2. The CDR3 totals 14 residues. Unmatched junction bases numbered 3, after V lost 3 bases and J lost 3 bases. Looked up from germline, CDR1 is DFQATT and CDR2 is SNEGSKA (reference sequence).

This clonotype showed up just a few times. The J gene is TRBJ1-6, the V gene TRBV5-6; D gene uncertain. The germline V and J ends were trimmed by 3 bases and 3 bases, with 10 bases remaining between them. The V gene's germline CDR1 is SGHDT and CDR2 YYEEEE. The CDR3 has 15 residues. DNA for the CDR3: TGTGCCAGCAGCTCCCACGGGATCTATAATTCACCCCTCCACTTT. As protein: CASSSHGIYNSPLHF.

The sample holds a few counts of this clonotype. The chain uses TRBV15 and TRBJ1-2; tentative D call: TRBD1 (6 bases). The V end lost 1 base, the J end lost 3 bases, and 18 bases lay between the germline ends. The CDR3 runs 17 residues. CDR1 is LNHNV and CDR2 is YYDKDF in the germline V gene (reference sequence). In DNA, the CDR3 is TGTGCCACCAGCAGAGTCCAACCCGGGGCAGGGGACTATGGCTACACCTTC. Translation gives CATSRVQPGAGDYGYTF.

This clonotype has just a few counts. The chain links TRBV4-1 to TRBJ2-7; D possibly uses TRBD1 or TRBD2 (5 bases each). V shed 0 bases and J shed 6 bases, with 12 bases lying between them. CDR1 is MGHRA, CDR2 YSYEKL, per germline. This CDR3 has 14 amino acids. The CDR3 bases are TGCGCCAGCAGCCAAGATGTCGGGGCCCTCGAGCAGTACTTC. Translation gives CASSQDVGALEQYF.

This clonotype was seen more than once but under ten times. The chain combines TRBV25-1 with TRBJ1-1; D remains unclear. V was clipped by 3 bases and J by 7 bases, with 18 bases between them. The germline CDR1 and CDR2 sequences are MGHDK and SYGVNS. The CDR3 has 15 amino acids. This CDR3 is CASSDLKDGYNEAFF. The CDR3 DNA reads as TGTGCCAGCAGTGACCTCAAGGACGGATACAATGAAGCTTTCTTT.

CDR3 loop: CASHLGSELPSNEQFF. The DNA of the CDR3 is TGTGCCAGCCACCTAGGGAGCGAGTTACCATCTAATGAGCAGTTCTTC. This chain joins TRBV27 and TRBJ2-1, with D perhaps matching TRBD2 (5 bases). The V gene's germline CDR1 is MNHEY and CDR2 SMNVEV (reference sequence). Trimming shortened V by 8 bases and J by 7 bases, and 24 bases separated the two germline ends. The CDR3 is 16 residues long.

The CDR3 nucleotides are TGTGCCAGCAGTTACTCCCCAGCTAGTACCGCCGGGGAGCTGTTTTTT. It codes for CASSYSPASTAGELFF. The rearrangement joins TRBV6-5 to TRBJ2-2; D unresolved. Germline V gene data show CDR1 as MNHEY and CDR2 as SVGAGI. With 0 bases removed from V and 6 bases from J, the gap between germline ends came to 14 bases. The CDR3 runs to 16 residues.

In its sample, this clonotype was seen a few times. The CDR3 spells CASSVGSSAANEQFF. DNA of the CDR3: TGTGCCAGCAGCGTCGGGTCTAGCGCCGCCAATGAGCAGTTCTTC. The chain links TRBV9 to TRBJ2-1; a possible D gene is TRBD2 (6 bases). There are 15 residues in the CDR3. Trimming removed 2 bases from V and 6 bases from J, with 15 bases in between. Per the germline V gene, CDR1 is SGDLS and CDR2 is YYNGEE.

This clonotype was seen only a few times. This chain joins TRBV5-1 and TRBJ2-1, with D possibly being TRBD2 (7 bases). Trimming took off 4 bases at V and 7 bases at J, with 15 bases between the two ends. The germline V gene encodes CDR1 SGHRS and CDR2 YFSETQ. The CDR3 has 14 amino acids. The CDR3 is CASSPSGGLNEQFF. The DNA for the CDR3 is TGCGCCAGCAGCCCCTCGGGGGGCCTGAATGAGCAGTTCTTC.

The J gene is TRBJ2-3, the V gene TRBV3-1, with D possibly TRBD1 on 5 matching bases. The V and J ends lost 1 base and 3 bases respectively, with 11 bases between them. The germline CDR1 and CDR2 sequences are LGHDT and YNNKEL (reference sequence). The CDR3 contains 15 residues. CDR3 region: CASSQVRAPTDTQYF. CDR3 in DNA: TGTGCCAGCAGCCAAGTCAGGGCCCCAACAGATACGCAGTATTTT.

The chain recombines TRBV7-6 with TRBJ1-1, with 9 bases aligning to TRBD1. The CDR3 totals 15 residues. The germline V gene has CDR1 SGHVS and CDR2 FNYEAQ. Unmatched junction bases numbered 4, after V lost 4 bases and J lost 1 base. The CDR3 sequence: CASSSGQGPNTEAFF. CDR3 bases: TGTGCCAGCAGCTCAGGACAGGGGCCGAACACTGAAGCTTTCTTT.

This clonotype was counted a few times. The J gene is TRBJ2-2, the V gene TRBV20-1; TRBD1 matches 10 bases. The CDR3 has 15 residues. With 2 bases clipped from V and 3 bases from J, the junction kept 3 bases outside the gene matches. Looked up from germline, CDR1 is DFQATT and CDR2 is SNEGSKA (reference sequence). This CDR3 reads CSARPGQGHTGELFF. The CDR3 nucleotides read TGCAGTGCTAGACCGGGACAGGGGCACACCGGGGAGCTGTTTTTT.

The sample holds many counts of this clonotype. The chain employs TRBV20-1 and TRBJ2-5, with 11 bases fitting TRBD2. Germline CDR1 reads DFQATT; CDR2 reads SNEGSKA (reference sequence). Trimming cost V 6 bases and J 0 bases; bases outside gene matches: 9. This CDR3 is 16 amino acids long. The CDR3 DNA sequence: TGCAGTGCCTCCGCCGCTAGCGGGAGGCACCAAGAGACCCAGTACTTC. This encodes CSASAASGRHQETQYF.

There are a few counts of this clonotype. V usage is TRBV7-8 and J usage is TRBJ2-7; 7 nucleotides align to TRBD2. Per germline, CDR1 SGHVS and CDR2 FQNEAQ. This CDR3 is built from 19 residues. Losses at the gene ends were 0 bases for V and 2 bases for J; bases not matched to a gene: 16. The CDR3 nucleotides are TGTGCCAGCAGCTTAGCGCCTGGGGTTCTAGCGGAAAAAGCCTACGAGCAGTACTTC. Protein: CASSLAPGVLAEKAYEQYF.

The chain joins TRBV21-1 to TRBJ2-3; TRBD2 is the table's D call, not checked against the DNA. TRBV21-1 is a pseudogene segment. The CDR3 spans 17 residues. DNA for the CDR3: TGTGCCAGCAGCAATCGGATTGCGGGAGTCAGTCCAGATACGCAGTATTTT. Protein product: CASSNRIAGVSPDTQYF.

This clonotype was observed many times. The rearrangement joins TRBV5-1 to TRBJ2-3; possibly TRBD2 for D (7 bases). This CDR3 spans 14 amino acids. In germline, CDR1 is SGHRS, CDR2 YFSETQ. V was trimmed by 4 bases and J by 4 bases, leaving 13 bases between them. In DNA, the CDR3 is TGCGCCAGCAGCCCCTCGGGGGGCCCAGATACGCAGTATTTT. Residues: CASSPSGGPDTQYF. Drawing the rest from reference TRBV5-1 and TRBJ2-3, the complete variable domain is KAGVTQTPRYLIKTRGQQVTLSCSPISGHRSVSWYQQTPGQGLQFLFEYFSETQRNKGNFPGRFSGRQFSNSRSEMNVSTLELGDSALYLCASSPSGGPDTQYFGPGTRLTVL.

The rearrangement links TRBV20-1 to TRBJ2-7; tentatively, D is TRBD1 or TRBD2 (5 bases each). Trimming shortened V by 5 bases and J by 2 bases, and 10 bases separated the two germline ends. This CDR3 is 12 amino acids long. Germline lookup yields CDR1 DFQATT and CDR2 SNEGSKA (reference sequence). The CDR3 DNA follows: TGCAGTGCTGTAGGGGACCCCTACGAGCAGTACTTC. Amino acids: CSAVGDPYEQYF.

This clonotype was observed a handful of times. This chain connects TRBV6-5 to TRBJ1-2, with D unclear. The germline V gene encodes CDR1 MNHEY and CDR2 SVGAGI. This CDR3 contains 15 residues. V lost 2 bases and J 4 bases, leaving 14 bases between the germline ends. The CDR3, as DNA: TGTGCCAGCAGTTACGCGACGGGGTTCGGCTATGGCTACACCTTC. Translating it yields CASSYATGFGYGYTF.